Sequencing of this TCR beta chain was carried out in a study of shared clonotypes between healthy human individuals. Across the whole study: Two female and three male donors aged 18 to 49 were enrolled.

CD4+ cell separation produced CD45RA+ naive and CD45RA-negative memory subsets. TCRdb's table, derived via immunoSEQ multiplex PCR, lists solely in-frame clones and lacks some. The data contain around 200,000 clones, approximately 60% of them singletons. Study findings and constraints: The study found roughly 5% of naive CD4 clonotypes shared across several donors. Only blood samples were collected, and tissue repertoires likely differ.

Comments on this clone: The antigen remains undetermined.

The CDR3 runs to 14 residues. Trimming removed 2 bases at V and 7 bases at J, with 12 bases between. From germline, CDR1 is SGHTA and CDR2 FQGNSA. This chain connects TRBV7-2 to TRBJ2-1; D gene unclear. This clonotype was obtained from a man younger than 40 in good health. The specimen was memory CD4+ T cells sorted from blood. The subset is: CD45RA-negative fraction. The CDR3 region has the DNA TGTGCCAGCAGCTTAAATCGCGACGCAAATGAGCAGTTCTTC. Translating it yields CASSLNRDANEQFF.